This TCR beta chain was documented in a study of T cells in Graves' hyperthyroidism and ophthalmopathy. Germline V lookup: CDR1 MDHEN, CDR2 SYDVKM. V lost 1 base and J lost 2, with 8 bases in between. This CDR3 comprises 14 residues. Ten or more counts support this clonotype. RNA transcripts served as the template for amplifying TCR beta CDR3 regions. HTBI primers were employed in a first-round RT-PCR of the TCR CDR3. TCRdb analysed the multiplex PCR reads with MiXCR anew, one entry per CDR3 protein. Among 600,000 or so distinct CDR3 sequences listed, approximately 14% were seen once. The TCR originated in a woman aged 45-65 years with Graves' ophthalmopathy. The chain combines TRBV28 with TRBJ1-2; D is unclear. Sequenced material: blood. As DNA, the CDR3 is TGTGCCAGCAGTTTATCGGGCAGAAACTATGGCTACACCTTC. The encoded protein is CASSLSGRNYGYTF.